The TCR beta chain under discussion was sequenced for a study of T cells after yellow fever vaccination. The CDR3 sequence is 15 residues long. Germline V gives CDR1 SGHTA, CDR2 FQGTGA. General study findings and limits: Abundant clonotypes from the bulk population could get into FACS-sorted repertoires as contaminants. Across the CD4 and CD8 compartments, a small share of clonotypes was present in both.

One entry per CDR3 protein, called by TCRdb with MiXCR from the 5' RACE reads. The sample records around 310,000 distinct CDR3 sequences, 8.5% to 10% being singletons. This clonotype has only a few counts. As yet, its antigen is unknown. The junction does not match germline at one end; this may be a read error. Material: PBMCs, obtained on the day of the first yellow fever vaccination. The TCR comes from a man aged 18 to 29 who received the YFV17D yellow fever vaccine. The rearrangement links TRBV7-3 to TRBJ2-1; 9 bases line up with TRBD2. In nucleotides, the CDR3 is TGTGCCAGCAGCTTAGTTAGTAGCGGGGGTGGTGAGCAGCTCTTC. This translates into CASSLVSSGGGEQLF. The full variable domain, completed using reference TRBV7-3 and TRBJ2-1, is GAGVSQTPSNKVTEKGKYVELRCDPISGHTALYWYRQSLGQGPEFLIYFQGTGAADDSGLPNDRFFAVRPEGSVSTLKIQRTERGDSAVYLCASSLVSSGGGEQLFGPGTRLTVL.